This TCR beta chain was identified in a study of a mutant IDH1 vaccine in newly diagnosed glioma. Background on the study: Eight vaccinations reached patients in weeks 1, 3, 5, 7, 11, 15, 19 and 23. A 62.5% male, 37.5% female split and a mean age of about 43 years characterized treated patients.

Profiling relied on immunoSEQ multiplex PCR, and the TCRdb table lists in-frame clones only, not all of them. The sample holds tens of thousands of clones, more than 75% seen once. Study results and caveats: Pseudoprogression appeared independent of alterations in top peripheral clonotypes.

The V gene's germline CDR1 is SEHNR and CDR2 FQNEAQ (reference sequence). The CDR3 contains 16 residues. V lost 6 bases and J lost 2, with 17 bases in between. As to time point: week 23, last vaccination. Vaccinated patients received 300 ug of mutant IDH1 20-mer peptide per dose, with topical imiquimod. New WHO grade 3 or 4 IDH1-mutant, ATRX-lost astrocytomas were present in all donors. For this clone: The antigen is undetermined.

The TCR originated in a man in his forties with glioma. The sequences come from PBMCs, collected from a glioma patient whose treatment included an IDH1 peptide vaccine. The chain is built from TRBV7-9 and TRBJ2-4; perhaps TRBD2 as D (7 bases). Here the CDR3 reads CASSFTGRDTKNIQYF. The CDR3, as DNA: TGTGCCAGCAGTTTTACAGGGAGGGACACCAAAAACATTCAGTACTTC. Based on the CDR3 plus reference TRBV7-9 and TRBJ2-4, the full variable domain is DTGVSQNPRHKITKRGQNVTFRCDPISEHNRLYWYRQTLGQGPEFLTYFQNEAQLEKSRLLSDRFSAERPKGSFSTLEIQRTEQGDSAMYLCASSFTGRDTKNIQYFGAGTRLSVL.